The 28 T cell receptor beta chains presented below share a single source sample, sequenced in a study of shared clonotypes between healthy human individuals. Sequencing used immunoSEQ multiplex PCR; TCRdb keeps in-frame clones, though not all of them. The table lists some 2 million clones, 95% of them singletons, with under 0.15% in the top ten. The sequenced material came from naive CD4+ T cells sorted from blood. This sample's subset: CD45RA+ positively selected. The source of these receptors is a man aged 18 to 30 in good health.

The chain uses TRBV19 and TRBJ1-5; D remains unclear. V was trimmed by 0 bases and J by 4 bases, leaving 10 bases between them. The CDR3 loop spans 15 amino acids. CDR1 LNHDA and CDR2 SQIVND come from the germline V gene (reference sequence). CDR3 nucleotides: TGTGCCAGTAGTATAGAGGGAGAGGGTAATCAGCCCCAGCATTTT. The encoded protein is CASSIEGEGNQPQHF. Together with reference TRBV19 and TRBJ1-5, the CDR3 gives the full variable domain: DGGITQSPKYLFRKEGQNVTLSCEQNLNHDAMYWYRQDPGQGLRLIYYSQIVNDFQKGDIAEGYSVSREKKESFPLTVTSAQKNPTAFYLCASSIEGEGNQPQHFGDGTRLSIL.

This clone appeared once. V is TRBV30 and J is TRBJ1-1; no definite D call. CDR1 is GTSNPN, CDR2 SVGIG, per germline (reference sequence). This CDR3 region has 13 residues. V was pared by 2 bases and J by 5 bases, with 12 bases between. CDR3 in amino acids: CAWSLGEGTEAFF. The CDR3 bases are TGTGCCTGGAGTCTCGGGGAAGGGACTGAAGCTTTCTTT.

The chain uses TRBV9 and TRBJ2-2, with D unresolved. Deletions cut 0 bases from V and 6 bases from J, with 12 bases between. The length of the CDR3 is 15 residues. Germline CDR1 SGDLS, CDR2 YYNGEE. CDR3 in DNA: TGTGCCAGCAGCGTAGTTGGTCTAGTCGCCGGGGAGCTGTTTTTT. Translating it yields CASSVVGLVAGELFF. Variable domain in full (rest from reference TRBV9 and TRBJ2-2): DSGVTQTPKHLITATGQRVTLRCSPRSGDLSVYWYQQSLDQGLQFLIQYYNGEERAKGNILERFSAQQFPDLHSELNLSSLELGDSALYFCASSVVGLVAGELFFGEGSRLTVL.

This chain uses TRBV29-1 with TRBJ2-1, with D perhaps matching TRBD2 (5 bases). CDR3 length: 15 amino acids. Germline V gene sequence: CDR1 SQVTM, CDR2 ANQGSEA. Trimming took 3 bases from V and 0 from J, leaving 12 bases between them. The chain's CDR3 is CSVDPLGSSYNEQFF. For the CDR3, the DNA is TGCAGCGTTGACCCCCTAGGGAGCTCCTACAATGAGCAGTTCTTC.

For this clone: At one boundary the junction diverges from the germline segment, which might be a read error. CDR3 region: CASSLWASGPPDTQYF. The CDR3 region has the DNA TGTGCCAGCAGCTTGTGGGCTAGCGGACCCCCCGATACGCAGTATTTT. The chain links TRBV5-1 to TRBJ2-3; TRBD2 aligns across 7 bases. The CDR3 contains 16 residues. Germline V gene lookup returns CDR1 SGHRS and CDR2 YFSETQ.

Only a few counts were recorded for this clone. Other DNA sequences in this specimen translate into the identical CDR3. The chain combines TRBV30 with TRBJ1-5; D is ambiguous. This CDR3 is built from 13 residues. The V gene's germline CDR1 is GTSNPN and CDR2 SVGIG (reference sequence). V dropped 0 bases and J dropped 0 bases, with 3 bases sitting between them. The CDR3 sequence is CAWSVRSNQPQHF. The CDR3 nucleotides read TGTGCCTGGAGTGTACGTAGCAATCAGCCCCAGCATTTT.

The chain's CDR3 is CASSVGMAGAGGNTIYF. CDR3 in DNA: TGTGCCAGCAGCGTAGGTATGGCGGGGGCCGGTGGAAACACCATATATTTT. The chain couples TRBV9 to TRBJ1-3, with TRBD1 as a possible D gene (6 bases). The V and J ends lost 0 bases and 3 bases respectively, with 16 bases between them. Germline lookup yields CDR1 SGDLS and CDR2 YYNGEE. This CDR3 is 17 amino acids long. The whole variable domain, remainder taken from reference TRBV9 and TRBJ1-3, is DSGVTQTPKHLITATGQRVTLRCSPRSGDLSVYWYQQSLDQGLQFLIQYYNGEERAKGNILERFSAQQFPDLHSELNLSSLELGDSALYFCASSVGMAGAGGNTIYFGEGSWLTVV.

The chain joins TRBV10-1 to TRBJ2-5; D not certain. The CDR3 runs to 15 residues. V gave up 2 bases and J gave up 2 bases, with 12 bases separating them. Germline CDR1 reads WNHNN; CDR2 reads SYGVQD (reference sequence). The CDR3 reads CASSELRNSQETQYF. The CDR3 DNA reads TGCGCCAGCAGTGAGCTTAGGAATAGTCAAGAGACCCAGTACTTC.

This clone was seen a single time. This chain connects TRBV10-1 to TRBJ2-2; 9 nucleotides align to TRBD1. J gave up 6 bases and V 2 bases, and 4 bases lay outside the gene matches. The CDR3 is made up of 15 amino acids. CDR1 is WNHNN and CDR2 is SYGVQD in the germline V gene (reference sequence). The CDR3 reads CASSERTGAPGELFF. The CDR3 DNA reads as TGCGCCAGCAGTGAGCGGACAGGGGCCCCCGGGGAGCTGTTTTTT.

This clone has just a few counts. The CDR3, as DNA: TGTGCCAGCAGTCCACGACGGACGAACACTGAAGCTTTCTTT. Translated, it gives CASSPRRTNTEAFF. The V gene is TRBV6-5, the J gene TRBJ1-1; D is unresolved. CDR1 and CDR2 from the germline V gene are MNHEY and SVGAGI. The CDR3 covers 14 residues. Trimming took 5 bases from V and 1 from J, leaving 11 bases between them.

Regarding this clone: The sample carries other DNA sequences with the same CDR3. This chain connects TRBV6-1 to TRBJ1-5, with unresolved D. The CDR3 covers 16 residues. Germline V gene data show CDR1 as MNHNS and CDR2 as SASEGT. V was shortened by 2 bases and J by 0 bases, with 11 bases between the two germline ends. CDR3 DNA: TGTGCCAGCAGTGAAAGAGGAGGGTATAGCAATCAGCCCCAGCATTTT. Protein sequence: CASSERGGYSNQPQHF.

CDR3 sequence: CAWSVGQGLVEQYF. DNA of the CDR3: TGTGCCTGGAGTGTGGGACAGGGGCTTGTCGAGCAGTACTTC. The V gene is TRBV30, the J gene TRBJ2-7, with 10 nucleotides matching TRBD1. The CDR3 loop spans 14 amino acids. V lost 0 bases and J lost 6; bases outside the gene matches: 5. Germline V CDR1 and CDR2: GTSNPN, SVGIG (reference sequence). Combining the CDR3 with reference TRBV30 and TRBJ2-7 gives the whole variable domain SQTIHQWPATLVQPVGSPLSLECTVEGTSNPNLYWYRQAAGRGLQLLFYSVGIGQISSEVPQNLSASRPQDRQFILSSKKLLLSDSGFYLCAWSVGQGLVEQYFGPGTRLTVT.

The V call is TRBV5-4, the J call TRBJ2-3; TRBD2 agrees at 7 bases. CDR1 and CDR2 from the germline V gene are SGHNT and YYREEE (reference sequence). V was clipped by 4 bases and J by 2 bases; unmatched bases: 1. The length of the CDR3 is 13 residues. The CDR3 nucleotides are TGTGCCAGCAGCGGGGGGGACACAGATACGCAGTATTTT. Translation: CASSGGDTDTQYF.

V gene TRBV6-4 combines with J gene TRBJ2-7; 9 nucleotides agree with TRBD1. Unmatched junction bases numbered 12, after V lost 5 bases and J lost 7 bases. This CDR3 has 15 residues. Germline-derived CDR1 and CDR2 are MRHNA and SNTAGT. CDR3 protein: CASSWNLQGAGEQYF. For the CDR3, the DNA is TGTGCCAGCAGTTGGAATTTACAGGGGGCAGGGGAGCAGTACTTC.

The CDR3 spells CASSFRQGPEAFF. Written as DNA, the CDR3 is TGTGCCAGCAGCTTCCGACAGGGCCCTGAAGCTTTCTTT. The chain is built from TRBV7-8 and TRBJ1-1; 7 bases fit TRBD1. The germline V gene encodes CDR1 SGHVS and CDR2 FQNEAQ. The ends lost 3 bases at V and 6 bases at J; junction bases unmatched: 4. This CDR3 is built from 13 residues.

As concerns this clone: A clone one base away is much larger, so this may be a read error. The chain recombines TRBV27 with TRBJ1-1, with D unresolved. CDR3 length equals 14 residues. V lost 6 bases to trimming and J lost 12 bases, with 23 bases between them. Germline assignment: CDR1 MNHEY and CDR2 SMNVEV (reference sequence). CDR3 sequence reads: CASSELGVRRQSFF. The CDR3, as DNA: TGTGCCAGCAGCGAGCTAGGAGTGCGGAGACAATCTTTCTTT.

This clone was observed a few times. V and J are TRBV6-4 and TRBJ1-5, with no clear D. This CDR3 has 16 residues. Trimming took 5 bases from V and 1 from J, leaving 15 bases between them. The germline CDR1 and CDR2 sequences are MRHNA and SNTAGT. This CDR3 is CASSHGEPSSNQPQHF. As DNA, the CDR3 is TGTGCCAGCAGTCACGGAGAGCCCTCAAGCAATCAGCCCCAGCATTTT.

About this clone itself: Other DNA sequences in the sample encode the same CDR3. The rearrangement links TRBV11-2 to TRBJ2-7; D is ambiguous. Trimming left V 1 base short and J 4 bases short, with 8 bases between. This CDR3 region has 13 residues. Germline values: CDR1 SGHAT, CDR2 FQNNGV. CDR3 sequence (DNA): TGTGCCAGCAGCTTAGGGTCAGCTTACGAGCAGTACTTC. This translates into CASSLGSAYEQYF.

The chain carries TRBV28 and TRBJ2-7; TRBD2 aligns across 14 bases. The ends lost 5 bases at V and 4 bases at J; junction bases unmatched: 4. The CDR3 sequence is 15 residues long. Germline loops: CDR1 MDHEN, CDR2 SYDVKM. The CDR3 sequence: CASSVGLAGGYEQYF. The CDR3 region has the DNA TGTGCCAGCAGTGTAGGACTAGCGGGGGGATACGAGCAGTACTTC. Looking up the rest from reference TRBV28 and TRBJ2-7 gives the full variable domain: DVKVTQSSRYLVKRTGEKVFLECVQDMDHENMFWYRQDPGLGLRLIYFSYDVKMKEKGDIPEGYSVSREKKERFSLILESASTNQTSMYLCASSVGLAGGYEQYFGPGTRLTVT.

This clone was found once. V usage is TRBV6-5 and J usage is TRBJ2-3; 9 bases are a match to TRBD2. This CDR3 comprises 14 residues. The V gene's germline CDR1 is MNHEY and CDR2 SVGAGI. V gave up 8 bases and J gave up 4 bases; unmatched junction bases: 7. CDR3 residues: CASWASGASDTQYF. DNA of the CDR3: TGTGCCAGCTGGGCTAGCGGGGCATCAGATACGCAGTATTTT.

J is TRBJ1-1 and V is TRBV5-1; 9 bases agree with TRBD1. The germline V gene has CDR1 SGHRS and CDR2 YFSETQ. The length of the CDR3 is 15 residues. V lost 4 bases to trimming and J lost 5 bases; unmatched junction nucleotides: 9. CDR3 loop: CASSAAGTGRTEAFF. The DNA of the CDR3 is TGCGCCAGCAGCGCCGCCGGGACAGGGAGAACTGAAGCTTTCTTT.

The chain has TRBV6-1 and TRBJ1-5; no clear D. Trimming left V 3 bases short and J 9 bases short, with 15 bases between. The V gene's germline CDR1 is MNHNS and CDR2 SASEGT. The CDR3 loop spans 14 amino acids. CDR3 in DNA: TGTGCCAGCAGTGAGCTAGAAGGGAGTCGGCCCCAGCATTTT. It codes for CASSELEGSRPQHF.

The CDR3 coding sequence is TGTGCCAGCAGTGATCAGCGATTGAGCTCTGGGGCCAACGTCCTGACTTTC. Amino acid sequence: CASSDQRLSSGANVLTF. V gene TRBV6-1 combines with J gene TRBJ2-6; D remains unclear. The CDR3 runs 17 residues. Per germline, CDR1 MNHNS and CDR2 SASEGT. V lost 3 bases and J 0 bases, leaving 12 bases between the germline ends.

The chain recombines TRBV5-5 with TRBJ1-2; D is unclear. CDR1 SGHKS and CDR2 YYEKEE come from the germline V gene (reference sequence). The CDR3 loop spans 14 amino acids. Trimming left V 1 base short and J 6 bases short, with 13 bases between. CDR3 sequence reads: CASSLFLQADGYTF. DNA of the CDR3: TGTGCCAGCAGCTTGTTTCTGCAGGCTGATGGCTACACCTTC.

This chain joins TRBV27 and TRBJ2-2, with TRBD2 matching over 10 bases. With V trimmed by 8 bases and J by 3 bases, 9 bases remained unmatched. There are 16 residues in the CDR3. Looked up from germline, CDR1 is MNHEY and CDR2 is SMNVEV (reference sequence). Here the CDR3 DNA reads TGTGCCAGCCTTTTACGGACTAGCGGACACACCGGGGAGCTGTTTTTT. It is translated as CASLLRTSGHTGELFF.

The chain carries TRBV28 and TRBJ1-3, with a weak D call TRBD1 (6 bases). Germline CDR1 is MDHEN and CDR2 is SYDVKM. CDR3 length: 13 residues. V was pared by 7 bases and J by 2 bases, with 9 bases between. In DNA, the CDR3 is TGTGCCAGCAACAGGGTAGCTGGAAACACCATATATTTT. It translates to CASNRVAGNTIYF.

V usage is TRBV11-2 and J usage is TRBJ1-3; D not resolved. The CDR3 runs 13 residues. CDR1 and CDR2 from the germline V gene are SGHAT and FQNNGV. V lost 5 bases and J lost 4, with 9 bases in between. The CDR3 is CASSPRSGNTIYF. The CDR3 nucleotides read TGTGCCAGCAGCCCGAGATCAGGAAACACCATATATTTT.

The rearrangement joins TRBV29-1 to TRBJ2-2; D is ambiguous. The V end lost 7 bases, the J end lost 1 base, and 7 bases lay between the germline ends. CDR1 SQVTM and CDR2 ANQGSEA come from the germline V gene. This CDR3 has 12 residues. This CDR3 reads CSAWENTGELFF. The CDR3 DNA reads as TGCAGCGCATGGGAGAACACCGGGGAGCTGTTTTTT.